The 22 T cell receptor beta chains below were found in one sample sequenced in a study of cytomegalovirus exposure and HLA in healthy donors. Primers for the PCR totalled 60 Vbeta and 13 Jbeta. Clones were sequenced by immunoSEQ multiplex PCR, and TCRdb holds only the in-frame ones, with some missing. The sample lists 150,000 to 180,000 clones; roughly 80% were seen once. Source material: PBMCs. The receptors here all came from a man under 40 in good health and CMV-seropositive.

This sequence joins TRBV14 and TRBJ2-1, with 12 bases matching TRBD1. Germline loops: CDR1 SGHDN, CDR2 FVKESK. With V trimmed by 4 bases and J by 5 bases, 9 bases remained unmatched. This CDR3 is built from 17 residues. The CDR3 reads CASSPFKGTGGNNEQFF. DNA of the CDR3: TGTGCCAGCAGCCCCTTTAAGGGGACAGGGGGCAACAATGAGCAGTTCTTC.

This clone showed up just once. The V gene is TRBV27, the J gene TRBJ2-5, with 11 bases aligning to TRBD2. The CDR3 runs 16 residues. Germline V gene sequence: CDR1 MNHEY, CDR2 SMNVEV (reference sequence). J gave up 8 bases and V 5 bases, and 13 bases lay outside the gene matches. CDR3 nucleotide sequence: TGTGCCAGCAGTCCGATAGCGGGAGGGCCCCAAGGCACCCAGTACTTC. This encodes CASSPIAGGPQGTQYF.

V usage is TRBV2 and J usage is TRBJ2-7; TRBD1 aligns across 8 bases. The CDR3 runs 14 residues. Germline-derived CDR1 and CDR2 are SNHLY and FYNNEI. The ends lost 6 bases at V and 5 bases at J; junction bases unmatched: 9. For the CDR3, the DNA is TGTGCCAGCAGGACAGGGGACATAGCCCACGAGCAGTACTTC. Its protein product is CASRTGDIAHEQYF.

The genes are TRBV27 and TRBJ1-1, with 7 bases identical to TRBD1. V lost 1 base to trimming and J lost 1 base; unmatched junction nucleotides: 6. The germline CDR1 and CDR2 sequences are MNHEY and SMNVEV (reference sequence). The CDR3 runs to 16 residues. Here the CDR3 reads CASSLLQQGSNTEAFF. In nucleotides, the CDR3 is TGTGCCAGCAGTTTATTGCAACAGGGGTCGAACACTGAAGCTTTCTTT.

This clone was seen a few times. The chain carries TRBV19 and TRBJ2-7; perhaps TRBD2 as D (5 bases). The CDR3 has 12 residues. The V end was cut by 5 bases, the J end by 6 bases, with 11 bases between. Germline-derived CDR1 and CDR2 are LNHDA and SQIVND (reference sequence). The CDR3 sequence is CASSSRTGEQYF. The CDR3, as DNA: TGTGCCAGTAGTTCCCGGACTGGCGAGCAGTACTTC.

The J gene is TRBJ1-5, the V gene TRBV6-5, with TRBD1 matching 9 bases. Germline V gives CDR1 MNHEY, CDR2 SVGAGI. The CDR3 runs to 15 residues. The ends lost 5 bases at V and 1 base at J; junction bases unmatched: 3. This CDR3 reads CASSGGTGSNQPQHF. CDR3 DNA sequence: TGTGCCAGCAGTGGGGGGACAGGGAGCAATCAGCCCCAGCATTTT.

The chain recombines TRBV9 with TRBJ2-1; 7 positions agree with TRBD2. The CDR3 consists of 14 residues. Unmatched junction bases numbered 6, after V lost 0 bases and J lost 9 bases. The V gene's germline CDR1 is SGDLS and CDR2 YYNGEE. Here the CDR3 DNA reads TGTGCCAGCAGCGTAGCTAGCGGCCCTGGTGAGCAGTTCTTC. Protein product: CASSVASGPGEQFF.

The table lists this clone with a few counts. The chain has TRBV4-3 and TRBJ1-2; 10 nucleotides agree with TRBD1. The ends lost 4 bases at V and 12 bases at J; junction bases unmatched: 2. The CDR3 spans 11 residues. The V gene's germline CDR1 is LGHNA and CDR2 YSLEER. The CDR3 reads CASSPGQGNTF. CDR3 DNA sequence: TGCGCCAGCAGCCCGGGACAGGGGAACACCTTC.

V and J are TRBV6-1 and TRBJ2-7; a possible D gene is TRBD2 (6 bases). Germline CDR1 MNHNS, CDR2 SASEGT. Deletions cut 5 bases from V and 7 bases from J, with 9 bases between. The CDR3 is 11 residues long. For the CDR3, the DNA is TGTGCCAGCAGTCGTGGGGGGGAGCAGTACTTC. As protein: CASSRGGEQYF.

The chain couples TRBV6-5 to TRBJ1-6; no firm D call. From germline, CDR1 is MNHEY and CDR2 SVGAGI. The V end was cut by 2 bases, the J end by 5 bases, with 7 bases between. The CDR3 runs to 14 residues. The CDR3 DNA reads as TGTGCCAGCAGTTACGGAGAGGATAATTCACCCCTCCACTTT. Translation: CASSYGEDNSPLHF.

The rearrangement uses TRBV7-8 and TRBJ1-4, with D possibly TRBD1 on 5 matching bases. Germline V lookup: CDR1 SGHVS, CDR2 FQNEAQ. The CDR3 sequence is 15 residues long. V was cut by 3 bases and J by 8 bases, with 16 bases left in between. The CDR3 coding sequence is TGTGCCAGCAGCTTTTCCACAGGCTTGGGGGAAAAACTGTTTTTT. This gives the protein CASSFSTGLGEKLFF.

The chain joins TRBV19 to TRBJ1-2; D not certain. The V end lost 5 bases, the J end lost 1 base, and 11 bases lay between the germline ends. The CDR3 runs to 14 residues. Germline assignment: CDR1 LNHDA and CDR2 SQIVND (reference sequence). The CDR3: CASSLVPLNYGYTF. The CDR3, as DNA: TGTGCCAGTAGTCTGGTCCCACTTAACTATGGCTACACCTTC.

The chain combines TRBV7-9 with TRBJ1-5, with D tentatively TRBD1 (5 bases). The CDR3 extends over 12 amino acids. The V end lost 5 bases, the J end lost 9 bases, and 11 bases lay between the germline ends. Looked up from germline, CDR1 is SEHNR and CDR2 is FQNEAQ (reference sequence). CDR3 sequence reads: CASSLTGRPQHF. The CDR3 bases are TGTGCCAGCAGCCTAACAGGACGGCCCCAGCATTTT.

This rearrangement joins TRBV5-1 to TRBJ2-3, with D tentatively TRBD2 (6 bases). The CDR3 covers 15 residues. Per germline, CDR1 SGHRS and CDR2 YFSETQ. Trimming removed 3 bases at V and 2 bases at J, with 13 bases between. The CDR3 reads CASSWGGANTDTQYF. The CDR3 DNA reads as TGCGCCAGCAGCTGGGGCGGGGCTAACACAGATACGCAGTATTTT.

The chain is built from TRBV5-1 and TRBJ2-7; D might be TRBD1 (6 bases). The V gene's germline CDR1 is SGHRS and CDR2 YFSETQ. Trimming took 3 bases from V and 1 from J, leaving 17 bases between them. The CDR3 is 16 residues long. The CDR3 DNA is TGCGCCAGCAGCTGGGGGCCCGGTCGGATTTCCTACGAGCAGTACTTC. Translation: CASSWGPGRISYEQYF.

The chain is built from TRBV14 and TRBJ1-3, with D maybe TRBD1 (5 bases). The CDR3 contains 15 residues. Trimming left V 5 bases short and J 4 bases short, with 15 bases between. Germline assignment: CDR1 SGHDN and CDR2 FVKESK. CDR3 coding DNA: TGTGCCAGCAGCGGCGTAAGGGGTCCCGGAAACACCATATATTTT. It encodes CASSGVRGPGNTIYF. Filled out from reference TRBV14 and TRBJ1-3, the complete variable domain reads EAGVTQFPSHSVIEKGQTVTLRCDPISGHDNLYWYRRVMGKEIKFLLHFVKESKQDESGMPNNRFLAERTGGTYSTLKVQPAELEDSGVYFCASSGVRGPGNTIYFGEGSWLTVV.

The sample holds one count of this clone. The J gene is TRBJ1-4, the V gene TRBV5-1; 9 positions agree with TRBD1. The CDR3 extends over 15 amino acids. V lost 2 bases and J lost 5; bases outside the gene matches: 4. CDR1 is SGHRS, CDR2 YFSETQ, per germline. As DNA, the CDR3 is TGCGCCAGCAGCTTAGGACAGGGGAAGAATGAAAAACTGTTTTTT. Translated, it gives CASSLGQGKNEKLFF.

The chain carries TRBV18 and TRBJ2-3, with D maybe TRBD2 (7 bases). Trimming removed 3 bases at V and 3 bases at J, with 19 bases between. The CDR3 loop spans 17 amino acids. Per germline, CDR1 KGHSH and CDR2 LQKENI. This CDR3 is CASSPSGQAGTTDTQYF. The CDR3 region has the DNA TGTGCCAGCTCACCTTCCGGCCAAGCGGGGACAACAGATACGCAGTATTTT.

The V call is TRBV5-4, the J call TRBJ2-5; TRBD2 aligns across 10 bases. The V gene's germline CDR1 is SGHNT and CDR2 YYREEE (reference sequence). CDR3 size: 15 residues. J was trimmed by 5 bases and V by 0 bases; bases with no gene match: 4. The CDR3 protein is CASSLEATSGETQYF. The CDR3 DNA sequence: TGTGCCAGCAGCTTGGAGGCGACTAGCGGGGAGACCCAGTACTTC.

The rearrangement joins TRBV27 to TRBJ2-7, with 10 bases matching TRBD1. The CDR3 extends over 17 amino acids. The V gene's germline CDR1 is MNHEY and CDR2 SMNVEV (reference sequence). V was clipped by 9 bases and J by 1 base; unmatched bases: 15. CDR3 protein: CASRPASTGGSSYEQYF. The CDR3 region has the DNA TGTGCCAGTAGGCCCGCCTCGACAGGGGGCAGTTCCTACGAGCAGTACTTC.

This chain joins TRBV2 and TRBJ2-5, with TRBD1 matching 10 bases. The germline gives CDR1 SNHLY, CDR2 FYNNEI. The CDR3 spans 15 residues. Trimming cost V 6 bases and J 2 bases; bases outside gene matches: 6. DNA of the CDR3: TGTGCCAGCAGCGTTGACAGGGGGCAACAAGAGACCCAGTACTTC. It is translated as CASSVDRGQQETQYF. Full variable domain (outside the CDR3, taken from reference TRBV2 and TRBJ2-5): EPEVTQTPSHQVTQMGQEVILRCVPISNHLYFYWYRQILGQKVEFLVSFYNNEISEKSEIFDDQFSVERPDGSNFTLKIRSTKLEDSAMYFCASSVDRGQQETQYFGPGTRLLVL.

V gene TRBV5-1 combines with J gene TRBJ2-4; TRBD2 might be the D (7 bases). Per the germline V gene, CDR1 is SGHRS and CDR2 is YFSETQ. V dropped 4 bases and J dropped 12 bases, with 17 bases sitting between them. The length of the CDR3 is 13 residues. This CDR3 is CASSPLRGGGQYF. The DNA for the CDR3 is TGCGCCAGCAGCCCGCTAAGGGGGGGCGGTCAGTACTTC.